These 22 T cell receptor beta chains were all obtained from the same sample, sequenced in a study of Graves' ophthalmopathy and Graves' hyperthyroidism. Amplification of the TCR beta CDR3 regions used RNA transcripts (as template). RT-PCR in the first round used HTBI primers; a second-round multiplex PCR followed. TCRdb recomputed calls from the multiplex PCR reads with MiXCR, one row per CDR3 protein. The table has 35,000 to 45,000 distinct CDR3 sequences, around half seen once; the top ten hold about a quarter. The sequenced material came from peripheral blood. These receptors all come from an adult woman with stable Graves' hyperthyroidism.

This clonotype showed up just a few times. The chain is built from TRBV20-1 and TRBJ1-2; 12 nucleotides agree with TRBD1. Trimming took 3 bases from V and 8 from J; bases not matched to a gene: 7. In germline, CDR1 is DFQATT, CDR2 SNEGSKA (reference sequence). This CDR3 is built from 14 residues. The CDR3 nucleotides read TGCAGTGCTAGGGGGACAGGGGGCGCGGCAGGCTACACCTTC. Amino acid sequence: CSARGTGGAAGYTF.

Comments on this clonotype: One end of the junction does not line up with germline, which may come from a read error. The chain joins TRBV6-1 to TRBJ2-7; 11 nucleotides align to TRBD1. This CDR3 has 16 residues. The germline V gene encodes CDR1 MNHNS and CDR2 SASEGT. The CDR3 region is CASSEVGTGGLYGQYF. CDR3 DNA: TGTGCCAGCAGCGAAGTAGGGACAGGGGGGCTCTACGGGCAGTACTTC.

Regarding this clonotype: The junction does not match germline at one end; this may be a read error. The chain links TRBV19 to TRBJ1-1, with a weak D call TRBD1 (6 bases). The length of the CDR3 is 14 residues. The germline CDR1 and CDR2 sequences are LNHDA and SQIVND (reference sequence). The CDR3 loop reads CANTRRGHSTGAFF. As DNA, the CDR3 is TGTGCCAATACCCGGCGGGGACATAGCACTGGAGCTTTCTTT.

This clonotype was picked up many times. This sequence joins TRBV3-1 and TRBJ1-4; no definite D call. The CDR3 length is 13 residues. V was cut by 1 base and J by 11 bases, with 11 bases left in between. Germline V CDR1 and CDR2: LGHDT, YNNKEL (reference sequence). The CDR3 DNA reads as TGTGCCAGCAGCCAAGTCAAGGGCCGGAAACTGTTTTTT. As protein: CASSQVKGRKLFF.

Details on this clonotype: Possible read error: a much larger clone is one base away. The V call is TRBV20-1, the J call TRBJ1-2; 10 nucleotides line up with TRBD1. With 6 bases clipped from V and 7 bases from J, the junction kept 14 bases outside the gene matches. Per the germline V gene, CDR1 is DFQATT and CDR2 is SNEGSKA (reference sequence). The CDR3 has 15 amino acids. The CDR3 protein is CSAPNTDRGWCGYTF. CDR3 in DNA: TGCAGTGCCCCCAACACGGACAGGGGGTGGTGTGGCTACACCTTC.

This clonotype appeared many times. This rearrangement joins TRBV14 to TRBJ1-5, with 7 positions matching TRBD1. In germline, CDR1 is SGHDN, CDR2 FVKESK. The CDR3 extends over 13 amino acids. The ends lost 4 bases at V and 10 bases at J; junction bases unmatched: 7. CDR3 bases: TGTGCCAGCAGCCTAGACAGGGCAGGCCCCCAGCATTTT. This sequence encodes CASSLDRAGPQHF.

Only a few counts were recorded for this clonotype. This could be a read error, since a much larger clone is one nucleotide away. CDR3 sequence reads: CASSEATDTQYF. The CDR3 nucleotides read TGTGCCAGCAGTGAGGCTACAGATACGCAGTATTTT. The rearrangement links TRBV6-1 to TRBJ2-3; D is unresolved. The length of the CDR3 is 12 residues. The germline V gene encodes CDR1 MNHNS and CDR2 SASEGT. V was clipped by 3 bases and J by 3 bases, with 4 bases between them.

The V call is TRBV19, the J call TRBJ2-7; TRBD1 is a possible D gene (6 bases). CDR1 and CDR2 (germline): LNHDA, SQIVND (reference sequence). CDR3 length: 15 amino acids. Deletions cut 0 bases from V and 3 bases from J, with 12 bases between. Here the CDR3 reads CASSIDLDRNYEQYF. DNA of the CDR3: TGTGCCAGTAGTATAGATCTGGACAGAAACTACGAGCAGTACTTC.

The chain has TRBV20-1 and TRBJ2-7; D is tentatively TRBD1 or TRBD2 (5 bases each). The V and J ends lost 0 bases and 3 bases respectively, with 12 bases between them. CDR1 and CDR2 (germline): DFQATT, SNEGSKA (reference sequence). This CDR3 is 14 amino acids long. CDR3 sequence (DNA): TGCAGTGCTAGAGATCCCGGGACGAGCTACGAGCAGTACTTC. It translates to CSARDPGTSYEQYF.

This clonotype was found once. The genes are TRBV7-8 and TRBJ2-5; 10 bases are a match to TRBD2. With V trimmed by 5 bases and J by 4 bases, 7 bases remained unmatched. The CDR3 sequence is 15 residues long. Looked up from germline, CDR1 is SGHVS and CDR2 is FQNEAQ. The CDR3 DNA reads TGTGCCAGCAGCCCGCGGACTAGCGGAGGAGAGACCCAGTACTTC. The encoded protein is CASSPRTSGGETQYF.

This clonotype occurred many times. The gene calls are TRBV5-1 and TRBJ2-3; D may be TRBD2 (6 bases). Trimming left V 4 bases short and J 0 bases short, with 12 bases between. Germline V lookup: CDR1 SGHRS, CDR2 YFSETQ. The length of the CDR3 is 15 residues. The CDR3 nucleotides are TGCGCCAGCAGCAGGGACTTTTCTAGCACAGATACGCAGTATTTT. It translates to CASSRDFSSTDTQYF.

The rearrangement uses TRBV20-1 and TRBJ1-5, with 11 positions matching TRBD1. The CDR3 consists of 14 residues. Germline V gives CDR1 DFQATT, CDR2 SNEGSKA (reference sequence). V lost 6 bases, J lost 6 bases, and 7 bases stayed unmatched. In nucleotides, the CDR3 is TGCAGTGCCGATGGACAGGGGGCGGGTCAGCCCCAGCATTTT. Amino acid sequence: CSADGQGAGQPQHF.

This clonotype was detected a few times. The gene calls are TRBV7-8 and TRBJ1-2, with 10 bases identical to TRBD1. From germline, CDR1 is SGHVS and CDR2 FQNEAQ. The J segment lost 4 bases and the V segment lost 6 bases, leaving 8 bases of the junction unmatched. This CDR3 has 15 residues. This CDR3 is CASSPGTGAVYGYTF. CDR3 coding DNA: TGTGCCAGCAGTCCCGGGACAGGGGCCGTCTATGGCTACACCTTC.

This clonotype has only a few counts. The chain recombines TRBV18 with TRBJ2-3; the D gene could be TRBD1 or TRBD2 (5 bases each). V was clipped by 2 bases and J by 5 bases, with 5 bases between them. Germline values: CDR1 KGHSH, CDR2 LQKENI. The CDR3 loop spans 12 amino acids. CDR3 DNA sequence: TGTGCCAGCTCACCAGGGGGAGATACGCAGTATTTT. This sequence encodes CASSPGGDTQYF.

This clonotype was seen repeatedly, ten times or more. The chain employs TRBV2 and TRBJ2-3; TRBD2 aligns across 8 bases. The CDR3 is 15 amino acids. V dropped 4 bases and J dropped 2; count of bases not matched to a gene: 5. Germline V lookup: CDR1 SNHLY, CDR2 FYNNEI. CDR3 in DNA: TGTGCCAGCAGTGGAACTAGCGGAACCACAGATACGCAGTATTTT. Encoded protein: CASSGTSGTTDTQYF.

This clonotype has a count of ten or more. This chain connects TRBV19 to TRBJ1-5; TRBD1 matches 9 bases. The V and J ends lost 3 bases and 4 bases, in that order; junction bases with no gene match: 7. This CDR3 is 16 amino acids long. Germline CDR1 and CDR2: LNHDA and SQIVND (reference sequence). The CDR3 nucleotides read TGTGCCAGTAGTATTAGGGGACAGGGACCAAATCAGCCCCAGCATTTT. Its protein product is CASSIRGQGPNQPQHF.

This clonotype was recorded at least ten times. V is TRBV5-5 and J is TRBJ1-6; D is ambiguous. The germline V gene has CDR1 SGHKS and CDR2 YYEKEE (reference sequence). V was pared by 0 bases and J by 4 bases, with 8 bases between. The CDR3 has 15 residues. The CDR3 sequence: CASSLGEAYNSPLHF. The CDR3 DNA sequence: TGTGCCAGCAGCTTGGGGGAGGCTTATAATTCACCCCTCCACTTT.

The chain is built from TRBV7-3 and TRBJ2-7, with a possible D match to TRBD1 (6 bases). This CDR3 contains 12 residues. Trimming removed 7 bases at V and 6 bases at J, with 13 bases between. Germline V gene data show CDR1 as SGHTA and CDR2 as FQGTGA. The chain's CDR3 is CASTGQIGEQYF. The CDR3 nucleotides are TGTGCCAGCACTGGACAGATCGGCGAGCAGTACTTC.

This clonotype has only a few counts. The V gene is TRBV2, the J gene TRBJ1-6; TRBD1 aligns across 8 bases. This CDR3 contains 14 residues. From germline, CDR1 is SNHLY and CDR2 FYNNEI. J was trimmed by 9 bases and V by 1 base; bases with no gene match: 2. The CDR3 loop is CASSEGDRSSPLHF. Here the CDR3 DNA reads TGTGCCAGCAGTGAAGGGGACAGGAGTTCACCCCTCCACTTT.

On this clonotype: An end of the junction differs from the germline gene, which may be a read error. The chain is built from TRBV2 and TRBJ1-1, with TRBD1 matching over 7 bases. Looked up from germline, CDR1 is SNHLY and CDR2 is FYNNEI. The CDR3 has 18 residues. The DNA for the CDR3 is TGTGCCAGCAGTGATACCAGTAGGACAGGCGATACGAACACTGAAGCTCTCTTT. It yields the protein CASSDTSRTGDTNTEALF. The full variable domain, completed using reference TRBV2 and TRBJ1-1, is EPEVTQTPSHQVTQMGQEVILRCVPISNHLYFYWYRQILGQKVEFLVSFYNNEISEKSEIFDDQFSVERPDGSNFTLKIRSTKLEDSAMYFCASSDTSRTGDTNTEALFGQGTRLTVV.

This clonotype occurred many times. The rearrangement joins TRBV19 to TRBJ1-2; D gene unclear. CDR1 is LNHDA, CDR2 SQIVND, per germline (reference sequence). The V and J ends lost 0 bases and 8 bases respectively, with 10 bases between them. The CDR3 runs to 13 residues. The CDR3 DNA reads TGTGCCAGTAGTATAGAGAGCGAGAGAGGCTACACCTTC. It is translated as CASSIESERGYTF.

In its sample, this clonotype was seen many times. The genes are TRBV20-1 and TRBJ2-7, with 8 positions matching TRBD1. After removal of 4 bases from V and 3 bases from J, the junction contained 11 bases not matched to a gene. In germline, CDR1 is DFQATT, CDR2 SNEGSKA (reference sequence). CDR3 length: 15 residues. The CDR3 DNA reads TGCAGTGCTATCGACAGGGGAGTACTGGGCTACGAGCAGTACTTC. This codes for CSAIDRGVLGYEQYF.